The 9 T cell receptor beta chains below come from one sample, sequenced in a study of spatial heterogeneity in lung cancer (dated by TCRdb to about 2019). On the study overall, not on this receptor specifically: A correlation was observed between the number of expanded intratumoral alpha and beta TCRs and the tumor nonsynonymous mutation count.

The method was 5' RACE. Reads for this sample came from a NextSeq 500. Starting from the raw public reads, TCRdb applied fastp trimming at Q25, assembled clones with MiXCR and retained in-frame beta chains. Identical CDR3 protein sequences are pooled into one entry, listed with their most common genes and DNA. The sample records over 25,000 distinct CDR3 sequences, less than 9% of which are singletons. The top ten clones comprise around 25% of the sample. For these receptors, no antigen is known. Read against the paper, the sample's time point label means: sample taken at primary tumor resection. The sample was lung tumor tissue, taken at surgery. Receptors originate from a male donor with early-stage non-small cell lung cancer.

This clonotype was observed at least ten times. This chain joins TRBV28 and TRBJ2-1; no firm D call. CDR3 length: 17 residues. The germline gives CDR1 MDHEN, CDR2 SYDVKM. V dropped 6 bases and J dropped 0 bases, with 18 bases sitting between them. CDR3 bases: TGTGCCAGCAGACCCGGGTCACTCATTTCCTCCTACAATGAGCAGTTCTTC. Protein product: CASRPGSLISSYNEQFF.

This sequence joins TRBV5-4 and TRBJ2-3; D may correspond to TRBD1 or TRBD2 (5 bases each). This CDR3 comprises 15 residues. V was cut by 0 bases and J by 4 bases, with 12 bases left in between. The germline CDR1 and CDR2 sequences are SGHNT and YYREEE (reference sequence). Here the CDR3 reads CASSLVGGSSDTQYF. CDR3 in DNA: TGTGCCAGCAGCTTGGTTGGGGGTTCCTCAGATACGCAGTATTTT.

In its sample, this clonotype ranks as medium-sized (0.01 to 0.1%). This chain connects TRBV20-1 to TRBJ2-1; possible D gene TRBD1, 6 bases. The V end was cut by 2 bases, the J end by 7 bases, with 18 bases between. Per the germline V gene, CDR1 is DFQATT and CDR2 is SNEGSKA (reference sequence). The CDR3 consists of 15 residues. This CDR3 reads CSARFSDSSGNEQFF. The CDR3 bases are TGCAGTGCTAGATTCTCGGACAGTTCTGGGAATGAGCAGTTCTTC.

In this sample, this clonotype turned up many times. The rearrangement uses TRBV9 and TRBJ2-1, with D possibly matching TRBD1 (6 bases). Germline values: CDR1 SGDLS, CDR2 YYNGEE. This CDR3 has 17 residues. Trimming cost V 4 bases and J 0 bases, with 17 bases left between them. This CDR3 reads CASSRTETLSSYNEQFF. In nucleotides, the CDR3 is TGTGCCAGCAGCCGGACAGAAACCCTGAGCTCCTACAATGAGCAGTTCTTC.

In this sample, this clonotype turned up many times. In DNA form, the CDR3 reads TGCAGCGTTAAACAGGGGGCGAACTACGAGCAGTACTTC. Amino acids: CSVKQGANYEQYF. The chain has TRBV29-1 and TRBJ2-7; TRBD1 aligns across 9 bases. With V trimmed by 5 bases and J by 3 bases, 5 bases remained unmatched. Germline loops: CDR1 SQVTM, CDR2 ANQGSEA. This CDR3 has 13 amino acids.

Ten or more counts support this clonotype. The rearrangement links TRBV6-2 or TRBV6-3 to TRBJ2-5; the D gene could be TRBD1 or TRBD2 (6 bases each). V was cut by 5 bases and J by 5 bases, with 12 bases left in between. CDR3 length: 13 residues. Germline lookup yields CDR1 MNHEY and CDR2 SVGEGT. The CDR3 loop reads CASSKGGSETQYF. The CDR3 bases are TGTGCCAGCAGTAAAGGGGGGAGCGAGACCCAGTACTTC.

The V call is TRBV10-2, the J call TRBJ1-4; TRBD1 is a possible D gene (6 bases). CDR1 is WSHSY and CDR2 is SAAADI in the germline V gene. V was trimmed by 6 bases and J by 7 bases, leaving 9 bases between them. The CDR3 totals 12 residues. The CDR3, as DNA: TGCGCCAGCAGATCGGACAGTGAAAAACTGTTTTTT. Protein sequence: CASRSDSEKLFF.

This clonotype has a count of ten or more. This chain connects TRBV18 to TRBJ1-2, with D possibly matching TRBD1 (5 bases). The V gene lost 2 bases and the J gene lost 6 bases, with 7 bases spanning the gap. The CDR3 extends over 12 amino acids. The germline CDR1 and CDR2 sequences are KGHSH and LQKENI. CDR3 residues: CASSPGGNGYTF. The DNA of the CDR3 is TGTGCCAGCTCACCAGGGGGGAATGGCTACACCTTC.

The rearrangement links TRBV4-2 to TRBJ2-3; 9 bases match TRBD2. Germline CDR1 reads LGHNA; CDR2 reads YNFKEQ. The length of the CDR3 is 18 residues. V was clipped by 0 bases and J by 1 base; unmatched bases: 8. CDR3 amino acids: CASSQDPDSGGGTDTQYF. The CDR3 DNA sequence: TGTGCCAGCAGCCAAGATCCCGATAGCGGGGGAGGCACAGATACGCAGTATTTT.